The next 26 T cell receptor beta chains were all read from a single sample in a study of T-cell reconstitution after alpha-beta-depleted transplantation in children. As it was prepared, the TCRbeta library received unique molecular identifiers. TCRdb used MiXCR to reprocess the PCR reads, holding one entry per CDR3 protein. The sample records 400,000 to 550,000 distinct CDR3 sequences, more than 9% being singletons. Sample: PBMCs, taken before TCRalphabeta/CD19-depleted stem cell transplant. The receptors here all came from a child aged 2-15 years with inherited bone marrow failure, due to receive a stem cell transplant.

This chain joins TRBV18 and TRBJ1-5; 7 nucleotides agree with TRBD1. Trimming took 0 bases from V and 6 from J; bases not matched to a gene: 8. Per the germline V gene, CDR1 is KGHSH and CDR2 is LQKENI. This CDR3 has 16 residues. The CDR3 bases are TGTGCCAGCTCACCACCCGGTGACAGGGACCGTCAGCCCCAGCATTTT. It encodes CASSPPGDRDRQPQHF.

This clonotype was picked up many times. This chain uses TRBV6-5 with TRBJ2-7; D call uncertain. This CDR3 has 16 amino acids. V was pared by 0 bases and J by 2 bases, with 14 bases between. Germline V gives CDR1 MNHEY, CDR2 SVGAGI. CDR3 residues: CASSYSIAFPPYEQYF. The CDR3 DNA follows: TGTGCCAGCAGTTACTCGATCGCCTTCCCCCCCTACGAGCAGTACTTC.

Notes on this clonotype: Being one base from a much bigger clone, this may be a read error. The chain couples TRBV4-3 to TRBJ1-4, with D unclear. Trimming took 1 base from V and 5 from J, leaving 14 bases between them. Germline values: CDR1 LGHNA, CDR2 YSLEER. This CDR3 is 16 amino acids long. CDR3 loop: CASSQVLGTLNEKLFF. In nucleotides, the CDR3 is TGCGCCAGCAGCCAAGTTTTGGGAACATTGAATGAAAAACTGTTTTTT.

Points on this clonotype: This may be a read error, as it is one base from a much larger clone. V is TRBV20-1 and J is TRBJ2-1; D gene ambiguous. The CDR3 has 14 amino acids. Germline CDR1 is DFQATT and CDR2 is SNEGSKA (reference sequence). V lost 3 bases and J lost 6, with 15 bases in between. Here the CDR3 reads CSASQVTFSNEQFF. The CDR3, as DNA: TGCAGTGCTAGTCAGGTAACATTTAGCAATGAGCAGTTCTTC.

This clonotype has a handful of counts. CDR3 coding DNA: TGCAGTGCTAGTGCAGACAGGGGGATGATCATGCAGCCCCAGCATTTT. Amino acids: CSASADRGMIMQPQHF. This rearrangement joins TRBV20-1 to TRBJ1-5; 9 bases fit TRBD1. This CDR3 spans 16 amino acids. J was trimmed by 7 bases and V by 3 bases; bases with no gene match: 13. Germline V gene data show CDR1 as DFQATT and CDR2 as SNEGSKA (reference sequence).

This clonotype has at least ten counts. V usage is TRBV6-5 and J usage is TRBJ2-3; 8 bases match TRBD1. Germline loops: CDR1 MNHEY, CDR2 SVGAGI. This CDR3 comprises 15 residues. V lost 2 bases and J lost 5; bases outside the gene matches: 6. For the CDR3, the DNA is TGTGCCAGCAGTTACCAGCCAGGGACAGGAGATACGCAGTATTTT. This gives the protein CASSYQPGTGDTQYF.

There are many counts of this clonotype. V gene TRBV25-1 combines with J gene TRBJ2-3; no clear D gene. This CDR3 is 15 amino acids long. Trimming removed 3 bases at V and 6 bases at J, with 16 bases between. CDR1 and CDR2 from the germline V gene are MGHDK and SYGVNS. CDR3 sequence (DNA): TGTGCCAGCAGTGAGAACGGCGGTTTAAGGGATACGCAGTATTTT. It yields the protein CASSENGGLRDTQYF.

This clonotype showed up many times. The gene calls are TRBV28 and TRBJ2-7; no firm D call. Trimming pared 3 bases from V and 7 bases from J, leaving 16 bases between. The CDR3 is made up of 14 amino acids. Germline CDR1 MDHEN, CDR2 SYDVKM. In DNA, the CDR3 is TGTGCCAGCAGTTTCACGGCCCGATTTCGGGAGCAGTACTTC. Its protein is CASSFTARFREQYF.

This clonotype came up many times. The chain couples TRBV7-2 to TRBJ2-7; possibly TRBD1 or TRBD2 for D (5 bases each). The CDR3 sequence is 14 residues long. The ends were cut back, 1 base at V and 3 bases at J, with 10 bases in the middle. In germline, CDR1 is SGHTA, CDR2 FQGNSA. The CDR3 is CASSLGGPGYEQYF. CDR3 DNA sequence: TGTGCCAGCAGCTTAGGGGGACCTGGCTACGAGCAGTACTTC.

The chain carries TRBV12-3 or TRBV12-4 and TRBJ2-2; weak D call: TRBD2 (7 bases). The CDR3 is 17 amino acids. Between the trimmed V and J ends, which lost 5 bases and 8 bases, there was a span of 24 bases. The CDR3 DNA sequence: TGTGCCAGCAGTCCCTGGGGGGGGGCGGGAAGGACAGGGGAGCTGTTTTTT. Translating gives CASSPWGGAGRTGELFF.

Ten or more counts support this clonotype. This CDR3 is CASSQDSATEDRRWGYTF. CDR3 nucleotide sequence: TGCGCCAGCAGCCAAGACTCGGCCACTGAAGACAGACGATGGGGCTACACCTTC. The rearrangement uses TRBV4-3 and TRBJ1-2; D may be TRBD1 (5 bases). V lost 0 bases, J lost 8 bases, and 25 bases lay in between. This CDR3 is 18 amino acids long. Per germline, CDR1 LGHNA and CDR2 YSLEER.

This clonotype was counted ten times or more. V gene TRBV20-1 combines with J gene TRBJ2-7; D is unresolved. Germline assignment: CDR1 DFQATT and CDR2 SNEGSKA (reference sequence). V was shortened by 2 bases and J by 2 bases, with 7 bases between the two germline ends. This CDR3 contains 12 residues. Here the CDR3 reads CSARRSTYEQYF. CDR3 sequence (DNA): TGCAGTGCTAGAAGGAGTACCTACGAGCAGTACTTC.

This clonotype was seen many times. CDR3 nucleotides: TGCAGTGTTTCTGACAGGGTGAATGAGCAGTTCTTC. This translates into CSVSDRVNEQFF. This rearrangement joins TRBV20-1 to TRBJ2-1; TRBD1 matches 7 bases. CDR1 and CDR2 (germline): DFQATT, SNEGSKA (reference sequence). This CDR3 is 12 amino acids long. Unmatched junction bases numbered 7, after V lost 7 bases and J lost 7 bases.

In this sample, this clonotype turned up many times. In DNA form, the CDR3 reads TGTGCCAGCAGCTTGATCATCACAGATCGGGGCTATGGCTACACCTTC. The encoded protein is CASSLIITDRGYGYTF. J is TRBJ1-2 and V is TRBV7-9; D gene uncertain. The CDR3 is made up of 16 amino acids. Germline loops: CDR1 SEHNR, CDR2 FQNEAQ (reference sequence). The V end was cut by 3 bases, the J end by 4 bases, with 18 bases between.

This clonotype was counted many times. V is TRBV27 and J is TRBJ1-5; no clear D gene. The germline V gene has CDR1 MNHEY and CDR2 SMNVEV (reference sequence). The CDR3 extends over 16 amino acids. V lost 5 bases and J 12 bases, leaving 26 bases between the germline ends. CDR3 amino acids: CASSALASGLYIRQHF. The CDR3 nucleotides are TGTGCCAGCAGTGCCCTCGCGTCCGGGCTTTACATCCGCCAGCATTTT.

This clonotype came up a few times. The V gene is TRBV7-8, the J gene TRBJ2-3, with 10 bases identical to TRBD2. CDR1 and CDR2 (germline): SGHVS, FQNEAQ. V lost 0 bases and J lost 5; bases outside the gene matches: 5. This CDR3 contains 16 residues. Written as DNA, the CDR3 is TGTGCCAGCAGCTTAGCTAAAGCGGGAGGGCTAGATACGCAGTATTTT. Its protein is CASSLAKAGGLDTQYF. The whole variable domain, filled in from reference TRBV7-8 and TRBJ2-3, reads GAGVSQSPRYKVAKRGQDVALRCDPISGHVSLFWYQQALGQGPEFLTYFQNEAQLDKSGLPSDRFFAERPEGSVSTLKIQRTQQEDSAVYLCASSLAKAGGLDTQYFGPGTRLTVL.

This chain connects TRBV30 to TRBJ1-1, with a tentative D call TRBD1 (6 bases). V shed 0 bases and J shed 4 bases, with 12 bases lying between them. Germline lookup yields CDR1 GTSNPN and CDR2 SVGIG (reference sequence). The CDR3 has 14 residues. The DNA of the CDR3 is TGTGCCTGGAGTGTAATGGGGGGGGCCACTGAAGCTTTCTTT. Amino acid sequence: CAWSVMGGATEAFF.

This clonotype has a count of ten or more. The V and J genes are TRBV27 and TRBJ2-7, with D possibly matching TRBD1 (5 bases). The CDR3 spans 14 residues. V was trimmed by 8 bases and J by 5 bases, leaving 19 bases between them. Germline lookup yields CDR1 MNHEY and CDR2 SMNVEV (reference sequence). The chain's CDR3 is CASPFRTLGDEQYF. Written as DNA, the CDR3 is TGTGCCAGCCCCTTCAGGACCCTAGGGGACGAGCAGTACTTC.

The J gene is TRBJ2-5, the V gene TRBV28; 9 bases are a match to TRBD2. Trimming removed 5 bases from V and 3 bases from J; junction bases left unmatched: 7. The CDR3 consists of 15 residues. The germline V gene encodes CDR1 MDHEN and CDR2 SYDVKM. The CDR3 loop reads CASSPAGGPKETQYF. CDR3 in DNA: TGTGCCAGCAGTCCGGCGGGAGGGCCAAAAGAGACCCAGTACTTC. Combining the CDR3 with reference TRBV28 and TRBJ2-5 gives the whole variable domain DVKVTQSSRYLVKRTGEKVFLECVQDMDHENMFWYRQDPGLGLRLIYFSYDVKMKEKGDIPEGYSVSREKKERFSLILESASTNQTSMYLCASSPAGGPKETQYFGPGTRLLVL.

This clonotype has only a few counts. The V and J genes are TRBV6-1 and TRBJ1-2; no definite D call. The CDR3 has 13 amino acids. The V gene's germline CDR1 is MNHNS and CDR2 SASEGT. The V gene lost 3 bases and the J gene lost 2 bases, with 7 bases spanning the gap. Written as DNA, the CDR3 is TGTGCCAGCAGTGAGGACGGGAACTATGGCTACACCTTC. This translates into CASSEDGNYGYTF.

This clonotype occurred once. The rearrangement uses TRBV7-2 and TRBJ2-2; D is unresolved. Trimming took off 5 bases at V and 6 bases at J, with 16 bases between the two ends. The CDR3 has 15 residues. Looked up from germline, CDR1 is SGHTA and CDR2 is FQGNSA. CDR3 in amino acids: CASSISGSHAGELFF. In DNA form, the CDR3 reads TGTGCCAGCAGCATATCAGGATCCCATGCCGGGGAGCTGTTTTTT.

The chain couples TRBV7-9 to TRBJ2-7; maybe TRBD1 (6 bases). Germline V gives CDR1 SEHNR, CDR2 FQNEAQ (reference sequence). The CDR3 consists of 15 residues. With 10 bases removed from V and 1 base from J, the gap between germline ends came to 20 bases. The CDR3 sequence: CATLQTQGSSYEQYF. CDR3 DNA sequence: TGTGCCACCCTACAGACTCAGGGGAGTTCCTACGAGCAGTACTTC.

This clonotype was observed at least ten times. This rearrangement joins TRBV28 to TRBJ2-5; D remains unclear. This CDR3 spans 14 amino acids. The V end was cut by 4 bases, the J end by 2 bases, with 11 bases between. The germline gives CDR1 MDHEN, CDR2 SYDVKM. CDR3 loop: CASSSHSKQETQYF. The DNA for the CDR3 is TGTGCCAGCAGTTCTCACTCGAAACAAGAGACCCAGTACTTC.

This clonotype has ten or more counts. V is TRBV27 and J is TRBJ2-7; D gene unclear. This CDR3 has 12 amino acids. Germline-derived CDR1 and CDR2 are MNHEY and SMNVEV (reference sequence). V was pared by 6 bases and J by 4 bases, with 10 bases between. The CDR3 loop is CASRSALYEQYF. The CDR3, as DNA: TGTGCCAGCAGGTCAGCGCTGTACGAGCAGTACTTC.

This clonotype was recorded at least ten times. V and J are TRBV5-1 and TRBJ1-2; 8 nucleotides match TRBD1. Germline lookup yields CDR1 SGHRS and CDR2 YFSETQ. Losses at the gene ends were 4 bases for V and 8 bases for J; bases not matched to a gene: 7. The CDR3 totals 13 residues. The CDR3 is CASSVDRAEGYTF. Written as DNA, the CDR3 is TGCGCCAGCAGCGTGGACAGGGCAGAAGGCTACACCTTC.

This clonotype was picked up many times. This chain links TRBV7-6 with TRBJ2-1; perhaps TRBD2 as D (5 bases). The germline CDR1 and CDR2 sequences are SGHVS and FNYEAQ. The CDR3 runs to 15 residues. Trimming shortened V by 7 bases and J by 3 bases, and 16 bases separated the two germline ends. The CDR3 loop reads CASTYDEGYYNEQFF. For the CDR3, the DNA is TGTGCCAGCACCTACGACGAGGGTTACTACAATGAGCAGTTCTTC.